This T cell receptor beta chain was identified in a study of shared clonotypes between healthy human individuals. Study-wide context: Per donor, three plates held CD4 naive cells, three held CD4 memory, two held CD8 naive and one held CD8 memory. Study results and limitations: The study drew on few donors, limiting represented genetic and exposure-history diversity. When naive CD4 clonotypes were compared across a few donors, 5% to 5.5% were shared.

The naive CD8 subset, CD45RO-negative cells positively selected for CCR7, excluded terminally differentiated effector memory CD45RA+ cells. An even split of each subset's genomic DNA across several immunoSEQ plates was performed. The repertoire was sequenced with immunoSEQ multiplex PCR; TCRdb's copy has only in-frame clones and lacks some. The repertoire holds millions of clones, with 90% to 95% as singletons. Remarks on this clone: Its target is unknown.

The receptor's source is a man younger than 35 in good health. Some clones in this sample may be carry-over from other donors' samples. Source material: naive CD8+ T cells from PBMCs.

In DNA form, the CDR3 reads TGTGCCAGCAGCTCTGGACACAACGAGCAGTACTTC. Residues: CASSSGHNEQYF. V and J are TRBV5-6 and TRBJ2-7; D might be TRBD1 (5 bases). V dropped 3 bases and J dropped 5 bases, with 9 bases sitting between them. This CDR3 has 12 residues. Looked up from germline, CDR1 is SGHDT and CDR2 is YYEEEE.